The clone carrying this TCR beta chain has a single count. This sample stems from a study of blood T cell repertoires in COVID-19. The V end was cut by 6 bases, the J end by 4 bases, with 21 bases between. The CDR3 has 16 residues. Germline V CDR1 and CDR2: MDHEN, SYDVKM. Libraries were prepared by immunoSEQ multiplex PCR; TCRdb keeps only in-frame clonotypes and omits some of them. Found here are around 300,000 clones, roughly 89% of them singletons; the top ten hold approximately 2%. This sequence joins TRBV28 and TRBJ2-5; a possible D gene is TRBD2 (7 bases). Specimen: PBMCs or T cells enriched from blood (not recorded which). This TCR was sampled from a woman between 55 and 75 years old who had recovered from COVID-19. The CDR3 coding sequence is TGTGCCAGCAGCCCCCAGTTGGGGGGGCTAGGAGAGACCCAGTACTTC. Translation: CASSPQLGGLGETQYF. The full variable domain, its missing parts supplied by reference TRBV28 and TRBJ2-5, is DVKVTQSSRYLVKRTGEKVFLECVQDMDHENMFWYRQDPGLGLRLIYFSYDVKMKEKGDIPEGYSVSREKKERFSLILESASTNQTSMYLCASSPQLGGLGETQYFGPGTRLLVL.